This TCR beta chain derives from a study of blood T cells in healthy people across ages. Across the whole study: Per two T cells, template switching captured roughly one barcoded beta molecule. The study, taken as a whole, reports: Roughly linearly, TCR beta diversity per million T cells fell as age increased.

About this clonotype: The target antigen is unknown.

Samples had at least 6.5 million PBMCs isolated from them. A J-beta primer mix and a sample-barcoded 5' primer were used in a second PCR of roughly 6 to 11 cycles. Sequencing yielded, for each sample, at least 3 million paired-end reads carrying CDR3. MiXCR, run by TCRdb on the 5' RACE reads, gives a single entry per CDR3 protein. Found here are 650,000 to 700,000 distinct CDR3 sequences, roughly 32% of them singletons; the top ten hold roughly 14%. The clonotype was recovered from a woman of 80 years or more in good health. Material: blood.

The CDR3 sequence: CASSPVGVEETQYF. The CDR3 DNA follows: TGCGCCAGCAGCCCCGTGGGGGTCGAGGAGACCCAGTACTTC. The chain employs TRBV5-1 and TRBJ2-7; either TRBD1 or TRBD2 may supply D (5 bases each). TRBJ2-5 matches the DNA end more closely, so the J call is doubtful. CDR1 and CDR2 from the germline V gene are SGHRS and YFSETQ. This CDR3 is 14 amino acids long.